This TCR beta chain was captured in a study of T cell repertoires in cytomegalovirus infection. This clonotype was seen ten or more times. TCRdb fed the reads into MiXCR, producing one record per CDR3 protein. The sample includes approximately 190,000 distinct CDR3 sequences, 28% seen only once; the top ten take approximately 30%. From germline, CDR1 is SGHKS and CDR2 YYEKEE (reference sequence). The CDR3 loop spans 14 amino acids. Trimming took 0 bases from V and 0 from J, leaving 3 bases between them. The receptor was derived from a human donor in good health (CMV status not recorded). Some clones in this sample may be carry-over from other donors' samples. V gene TRBV5-5 combines with J gene TRBJ1-4; D call uncertain. Material: PBMCs. The CDR3 spells CASSLGSTNEKLFF. In DNA, the CDR3 is TGTGCCAGCAGCTTGGGGTCAACTAATGAAAAACTGTTTTTT.